These T cell receptor beta chains were read from a single sample in a study of T cells in Graves' hyperthyroidism and ophthalmopathy. A single record per CDR3 protein comes from TCRdb applying MiXCR to the multiplex PCR reads. This table holds 550,000 to 600,000 distinct CDR3 sequences, more than 13% found once. The sequencing sample was made of blood. These receptors all stem from a woman under 30 with Graves' ophthalmopathy. Each CDR3 is given with its conserved first and last residue. Fields, in order: J gene, V gene, D gene, clone size, CDR3 length, CDR3 DNA, CDR3 protein. D genes are given only for firm matches. Size values are once, few and many counts, or a class for expanded clones, and some rows have none.

j_gene: TRBJ2-7
v_gene: TRBV13
d_gene: .
abundance: many
len: 13
CDR3nt: TGTGCCAGCAGTCCGAGAGGGATTTACGAGCAGTACTTC
CDR3aa: CASSPRGIYEQYF

j_gene: TRBJ1-1
v_gene: TRBV29-1
d_gene: .
abundance: .
len: 14
CDR3nt: TGCAGCGTTGATACTCCAGAAGAGACCACTGAAGCTTTCTTT
CDR3aa: CSVDTPEETTEAFF

j_gene: TRBJ2-2
v_gene: TRBV11-1
d_gene: .
abundance: many
len: 15
CDR3nt: TGTGCCAGCAGCTTTGACACTTCGGGCACCGGGGAGCTGTTTTTT
CDR3aa: CASSFDTSGTGELFF

j_gene: TRBJ2-5
v_gene: TRBV20-1
d_gene: .
abundance: many
len: 12
CDR3nt: TGCAGTGCCCCGCAACAGAGGGAGACCCAGTACTTC
CDR3aa: CSAPQQRETQYF

j_gene: TRBJ2-7
v_gene: TRBV4-1
d_gene: TRBD2
abundance: .
len: 16
CDR3nt: TGCGCCAGCAGCCAAGACCGGACTAGCAGGAGGAATGAGCAGTACTTC
CDR3aa: CASSQDRTSRRNEQYF

j_gene: TRBJ1-1
v_gene: TRBV6-6
d_gene: .
abundance: .
len: 17
CDR3nt: TGTGCCAGCAGTTACTCGAGCCCAGGGTGGGATAGCACTGAAGCTTTCTTT
CDR3aa: CASSYSSPGWDSTEAFF

j_gene: TRBJ2-1
v_gene: TRBV4-3
d_gene: TRBD1
abundance: .
len: 15
CDR3nt: TGCGCCAGCAGCCAGATTCGACAGGGCTGCAATGAGCAGTTCTTC
CDR3aa: CASSQIRQGCNEQFF

j_gene: TRBJ2-1
v_gene: TRBV6-1
d_gene: TRBD1
abundance: many
len: 17
CDR3nt: TGTGCCAGCAGCGTCCCGGGACAGGGGTCGCCCTACAATGAGCAGTTCTTC
CDR3aa: CASSVPGQGSPYNEQFF

j_gene: TRBJ1-2
v_gene: TRBV6-5
d_gene: .
abundance: .
len: 15
CDR3nt: TGTGCCAGCAGTTACTCGAACGGGGTTAACTATGGCTACACCTTC
CDR3aa: CASSYSNGVNYGYTF

j_gene: TRBJ2-1
v_gene: TRBV11-2
d_gene: .
abundance: many
len: 16
CDR3nt: TGTGCCAGCAGTCCTTTTGGATCTAGCTCCTACAATGAGCAGTTCTTC
CDR3aa: CASSPFGSSSYNEQFF

j_gene: TRBJ1-1
v_gene: TRBV5-6
d_gene: .
abundance: .
len: 16
CDR3nt: TGTGCCAGCAGCTTGACTTTGACAGGAATGAACACTGAAGCTTTCTTT
CDR3aa: CASSLTLTGMNTEAFF

j_gene: TRBJ1-1
v_gene: TRBV3-1
d_gene: .
abundance: many
len: 15
CDR3nt: TGTGCCAGCAGCCCGATATTTGGTGGGAGCACTGAAGCTTTCTTT
CDR3aa: CASSPIFGGSTEAFF

j_gene: TRBJ1-1
v_gene: TRBV19
d_gene: .
abundance: .
len: 16
CDR3nt: TGTGCCAGTAGTATAGTAGGAGACGCAGTCAACACTGAAGCTTTCTTT
CDR3aa: CASSIVGDAVNTEAFF

j_gene: TRBJ1-5
v_gene: TRBV7-8
d_gene: TRBD1
abundance: many
len: 15
CDR3nt: TGTGCCAGCAGCTTAGGGGACAGGGATAATCAGCCCCAGCATTTT
CDR3aa: CASSLGDRDNQPQHF

j_gene: TRBJ2-2
v_gene: TRBV9
d_gene: .
abundance: .
len: 19
CDR3nt: TGTGCCAGCAGCGTAGGACCACGAGCGGGCCGAAGGAACACCGGGGAGCTGTTTTTT
CDR3aa: CASSVGPRAGRRNTGELFF

j_gene: TRBJ2-7
v_gene: TRBV5-1
d_gene: .
abundance: many
len: 17
CDR3nt: TGCGCCAGCAGCTTGTCCCCTTCAGGGTGGCCTCTGTACGAGCAGTACTTC
CDR3aa: CASSLSPSGWPLYEQYF

j_gene: TRBJ1-4
v_gene: TRBV28
d_gene: .
abundance: many
len: 14
CDR3nt: TGTGCCAGCAGAGAAGGACTGTTTAATGAAAAACTGTTTTTT
CDR3aa: CASREGLFNEKLFF

j_gene: TRBJ1-5
v_gene: TRBV9
d_gene: TRBD1
abundance: many
len: 14
CDR3nt: TGTGCCAGCAGCGTAGCTACAGGGGATCAGCCCCAGCATTTT
CDR3aa: CASSVATGDQPQHF

j_gene: TRBJ2-7
v_gene: TRBV4-1
d_gene: .
abundance: .
len: 15
CDR3nt: TGCGCCAGCAGCCAAGTCTCGGGACTGATCTACGAGCAGTACTTC
CDR3aa: CASSQVSGLIYEQYF

j_gene: TRBJ1-5
v_gene: TRBV4-1
d_gene: TRBD1
abundance: .
len: 19
CDR3nt: TGCGCCAGCAGCCAAGGAAGACAGGGGGCAGCATCAATCCTTCAGCCCCAGCATTTT
CDR3aa: CASSQGRQGAASILQPQHF

j_gene: TRBJ2-1
v_gene: TRBV27
d_gene: TRBD2
abundance: many
len: 14
CDR3nt: TGTGCCAGCAGTCACGGGACTAGCGGGAATGAGCAGTTCTTC
CDR3aa: CASSHGTSGNEQFF

j_gene: TRBJ2-3
v_gene: TRBV19
d_gene: TRBD2
abundance: .
len: 13
CDR3nt: TGTGCCAGTCAAGCGGGGCCCACAGATACGCAGTATTTT
CDR3aa: CASQAGPTDTQYF

j_gene: TRBJ2-5
v_gene: TRBV6-2/TRBV6-3
d_gene: .
abundance: many
len: 15
CDR3nt: TGTGCCAGCAGTTACCGGGGGACAACCCCAGAGACCCAGTACTTC
CDR3aa: CASSYRGTTPETQYF

j_gene: TRBJ2-5
v_gene: TRBV30
d_gene: TRBD2
abundance: few
len: 16
CDR3nt: TGTGCCTGGAGTGTATTTTCCCGGGACCGCGGGAGGACCCAGTACTTC
CDR3aa: CAWSVFSRDRGRTQYF

j_gene: TRBJ2-7
v_gene: TRBV4-2
d_gene: TRBD1
abundance: few
len: 15
CDR3nt: TGTGCCAGCAGCCAAGACTCGGGACAGCCCTACGAGCAGTACTTC
CDR3aa: CASSQDSGQPYEQYF

j_gene: TRBJ1-1
v_gene: TRBV19
d_gene: .
abundance: few
len: 15
CDR3nt: TGTGCCAGTAGTGATAATAGTCTTCGGGACACTGAAGCTTTCTTT
CDR3aa: CASSDNSLRDTEAFF

j_gene: TRBJ1-6
v_gene: TRBV13
d_gene: TRBD1
abundance: many
len: 14
CDR3nt: TGTGCCAGCAGCTCGGGACAGGGAAATTCACCCCTCCACTTT
CDR3aa: CASSSGQGNSPLHF

j_gene: TRBJ1-4
v_gene: TRBV2
d_gene: .
abundance: .
len: 13
CDR3nt: TGTGCCACCGACAGCAACCCGAATGAAAGACTGTTTTTT
CDR3aa: CATDSNPNERLFF

j_gene: TRBJ2-7
v_gene: TRBV7-2
d_gene: .
abundance: few
len: 15
CDR3nt: TGTGCCAGCAGCCCCTATCGGTTCAGCTCCTACGAGCAGTACTTC
CDR3aa: CASSPYRFSSYEQYF

j_gene: TRBJ1-2
v_gene: TRBV20-1
d_gene: TRBD1
abundance: .
len: 16
CDR3nt: TGCAGTGCTAGACTCATCCGGGGCAGGGGGCTCTATGGCTACACCTTC
CDR3aa: CSARLIRGRGLYGYTF

j_gene: TRBJ2-7
v_gene: TRBV10-3
d_gene: .
abundance: many
len: 13
CDR3nt: TGTGCCATCAGCAGACCCAGCTCCTACGAGCAGTACTTC
CDR3aa: CAISRPSSYEQYF

j_gene: TRBJ2-2
v_gene: TRBV9
d_gene: .
abundance: few
len: 15
CDR3nt: TGTGCCAGCAGCGTAGTCTCGGGGGTAGCCGGGGAGCTGTTTTTT
CDR3aa: CASSVVSGVAGELFF

j_gene: TRBJ2-1
v_gene: TRBV24-1
d_gene: TRBD2
abundance: .
len: 14
CDR3nt: TGTGCCACCAGTGATTGGACTAGCGGAAATGAGCAGTTCTTC
CDR3aa: CATSDWTSGNEQFF

j_gene: TRBJ2-6
v_gene: TRBV20-1
d_gene: TRBD1
abundance: few
len: 14
CDR3nt: TGCAGTCGGACAGGGTATTCGGGGGCCAACGTCCTGACTTTC
CDR3aa: CSRTGYSGANVLTF

j_gene: TRBJ1-1
v_gene: TRBV12-3/TRBV12-4
d_gene: TRBD1
abundance: many
len: 16
CDR3nt: TGTGCCAGCAGCCGCGTTCTACAGGGGCGGGACACTGAAGCTTTCTTT
CDR3aa: CASSRVLQGRDTEAFF

j_gene: TRBJ2-3
v_gene: TRBV12-3/TRBV12-4
d_gene: .
abundance: .
len: 15
CDR3nt: TGTGCCAGCAGGAGTAGGGGGGCGAGGGCAGATACGCAGTATTTT
CDR3aa: CASRSRGARADTQYF

j_gene: TRBJ1-5
v_gene: TRBV19
d_gene: .
abundance: .
len: 15
CDR3nt: TGTGCCAGTAGCCTCCGCTGGGGAGGCAATCAGCCCCAGCATTTT
CDR3aa: CASSLRWGGNQPQHF

j_gene: TRBJ2-7
v_gene: TRBV11-2
d_gene: TRBD2
abundance: many
len: 15
CDR3nt: TGTGCCAGCAGCCCCATAGCGGGAGGCTTGTACGAGCAGTACTTC
CDR3aa: CASSPIAGGLYEQYF

j_gene: TRBJ1-1
v_gene: TRBV12-3/TRBV12-4
d_gene: TRBD1
abundance: .
len: 15
CDR3nt: TGTGCCAGCAGTTTAAGAGGGGCAGGGGGCACTGAAGCTTTCTTT
CDR3aa: CASSLRGAGGTEAFF

j_gene: TRBJ2-5
v_gene: TRBV11-2
d_gene: .
abundance: many
len: 14
CDR3nt: TGTGCCAGCAGCCCCCTCCGGGGTCGGGAGACCCAGTACTTC
CDR3aa: CASSPLRGRETQYF

j_gene: TRBJ2-1
v_gene: TRBV28
d_gene: TRBD1
abundance: .
len: 17
CDR3nt: TGTGCCAGCAGTGGCATTACCGGGACAGGGGGCTCTAATGAGCAGTTCTTC
CDR3aa: CASSGITGTGGSNEQFF

j_gene: TRBJ2-7
v_gene: TRBV24-1
d_gene: .
abundance: few
len: 17
CDR3nt: TGTGCCACCAGTTATTCCTCGGGACTCCAGAGCTCCTACGAGCAGTACTTC
CDR3aa: CATSYSSGLQSSYEQYF

j_gene: TRBJ2-5
v_gene: TRBV28
d_gene: .
abundance: many
len: 14
CDR3nt: TGTGCCAGCCAAGTGGCTAGCTGGAAAGAGACCCAGTACTTC
CDR3aa: CASQVASWKETQYF

j_gene: TRBJ2-6
v_gene: TRBV7-2
d_gene: .
abundance: many
len: 15
CDR3nt: TGTGCCAGCAGCTTACCGTACTCTGGGGCCAACGTCCTGACTTTC
CDR3aa: CASSLPYSGANVLTF

j_gene: TRBJ2-7
v_gene: TRBV11-3
d_gene: TRBD2
abundance: many
len: 17
CDR3nt: TGTGCCAGCAGCCGGGGACTAGCGGGAGGGCCCTCGCACGAGCAGTACTTC
CDR3aa: CASSRGLAGGPSHEQYF

j_gene: TRBJ1-4
v_gene: TRBV12-5
d_gene: TRBD1
abundance: .
len: 15
CDR3nt: TGTGCTAGTGGTCCCTACCCAGGGGGAGATGAAAAACTGTTTTTT
CDR3aa: CASGPYPGGDEKLFF

j_gene: TRBJ1-2
v_gene: TRBV5-1
d_gene: .
abundance: .
len: 15
CDR3nt: TGCGCCAGCAGCATACTGCGGGACTCCGGCGGTGGCTACACCTTC
CDR3aa: CASSILRDSGGGYTF

j_gene: TRBJ2-3
v_gene: TRBV7-9
d_gene: .
abundance: many
len: 15
CDR3nt: TGTGCCAGCAGCTTAGAGGGACTGGGGATGGATACGCAGTATTTT
CDR3aa: CASSLEGLGMDTQYF

j_gene: TRBJ1-2
v_gene: TRBV24-1
d_gene: .
abundance: .
len: 13
CDR3nt: TGTGCCACCAGTGACTCGACAGTCTATGGCTACACCTTC
CDR3aa: CATSDSTVYGYTF

j_gene: TRBJ1-2
v_gene: TRBV20-1
d_gene: .
abundance: .
len: 12
CDR3nt: TGCAGTGCTAGAGAGGTGGGCTATGGCTACACCTTC
CDR3aa: CSAREVGYGYTF

j_gene: TRBJ1-1
v_gene: TRBV30
d_gene: .
abundance: many
len: 14
CDR3nt: TGTGCCTGGAGTGTATTGGCCAGTAACACTGAAGCTTTCTTT
CDR3aa: CAWSVLASNTEAFF

j_gene: TRBJ2-5
v_gene: TRBV6-1
d_gene: TRBD1
abundance: .
len: 16
CDR3nt: TGTGCCAGCAGACAAATCGGGACAGGGATCAGAGAGACCCAGTACTTC
CDR3aa: CASRQIGTGIRETQYF

j_gene: TRBJ2-1
v_gene: TRBV7-3
d_gene: TRBD2
abundance: .
len: 18
CDR3nt: TGTGCCAGCAGCCCTGGGGGGGCTAGCGGGAGAGGTCACAATGAGCAGTTCTTC
CDR3aa: CASSPGGASGRGHNEQFF

j_gene: TRBJ1-2
v_gene: TRBV6-1
d_gene: .
abundance: .
len: 13
CDR3nt: TGTGCCAGTAGAGATCAGGGCACTCGGGGCTACACCTTC
CDR3aa: CASRDQGTRGYTF

j_gene: TRBJ2-7
v_gene: TRBV7-2
d_gene: TRBD2
abundance: many
len: 14
CDR3nt: TGTGCCAGCAGCTTACTTGGGACTAGCTACGAGCAGTACTTC
CDR3aa: CASSLLGTSYEQYF

j_gene: TRBJ2-2
v_gene: TRBV11-1
d_gene: .
abundance: many
len: 13
CDR3nt: TGTGCCAGCAGCTTATTTTACACCGGGGAGCTGTTTTTT
CDR3aa: CASSLFYTGELFF

j_gene: TRBJ1-2
v_gene: TRBV27
d_gene: .
abundance: many
len: 16
CDR3nt: TGTGCCAGCAGTTCCCTCCCTATACAGAGACCTTATGGCTACACCTTC
CDR3aa: CASSSLPIQRPYGYTF

j_gene: TRBJ2-7
v_gene: TRBV7-9
d_gene: .
abundance: many
len: 14
CDR3nt: TGTGCCAGCAGCTTAGCGGGGCCCTCCTACGAGCAGTACTTC
CDR3aa: CASSLAGPSYEQYF

j_gene: TRBJ1-2
v_gene: TRBV29-1
d_gene: .
abundance: many
len: 12
CDR3nt: TGCAGCGTCATGGGGGTGGACAGTGGCTACACCTTC
CDR3aa: CSVMGVDSGYTF